One sample yielded the 18 T cell receptor beta chains listed below, sequenced in a study of cytomegalovirus exposure and HLA in healthy donors. The PCR was carried out with 60 Vbeta primers and 13 Jbeta primers. Clones were read by immunoSEQ multiplex PCR, and TCRdb kept only the in-frame ones, dropping some. The table includes 120,000 or so clones, 66% detected once. Sequencing was done on a sample of PBMCs. These receptors were obtained from a man younger than 35 in good health and CMV-seronegative.

The chain employs TRBV13 and TRBJ2-7; D is uncertain. There are 12 residues in the CDR3. Germline assignment: CDR1 PRHDT and CDR2 FYEKMQ (reference sequence). The germline V and J ends were trimmed by 4 bases and 9 bases, with 13 bases remaining between them. CDR3 amino acids: CASSYNQYVQYF. CDR3 DNA sequence: TGTGCCAGCAGCTACAATCAGTATGTGCAGTACTTC. Supplemented by reference TRBV13 and TRBJ2-7, the full variable domain reads AAGVIQSPRHLIKEKRETATLKCYPIPRHDTVYWYQQGPGQDPQFLISFYEKMQSDKGSIPDRFSAQQFSDYHSELNMSSLELGDSALYFCASSYNQYVQYFGPGTRLTVT.

This chain links TRBV7-9 with TRBJ1-2, with TRBD1 matching over 8 bases. The trim removed 1 base at V and 8 bases at J, leaving 6 bases unmatched. There are 14 residues in the CDR3. Germline CDR1 and CDR2: SEHNR and FQNEAQ (reference sequence). The CDR3 region has the DNA TGTGCCAGCAGCTTAGAAGGGACAGGATACGGCTACACCTTC. This translates into CASSLEGTGYGYTF.

Concerning this clone: Germline and junction disagree at one end, which may indicate a read error. This sequence joins TRBV2 and TRBJ1-1; D ambiguous. The germline V gene encodes CDR1 SNHLY and CDR2 FYNNEI. The CDR3 runs to 14 residues. This CDR3 is CASTEFLLNTEAFF. CDR3 DNA: TGTGCCAGCACTGAATTTCTTTTGAACACTGAAGCTTTCTTT. Full variable domain (remainder filled in from reference TRBV2 and TRBJ1-1): EPEVTQTPSHQVTQMGQEVILRCVPISNHLYFYWYRQILGQKVEFLVSFYNNEISEKSEIFDDQFSVERPDGSNFTLKIRSTKLEDSAMYFCASTEFLLNTEAFFGQGTRLTVV.

The chain uses TRBV5-1 and TRBJ2-2, with D possibly being TRBD2 (6 bases). The CDR3 is 15 residues long. Trimming removed 4 bases at V and 6 bases at J, with 16 bases between. CDR1 and CDR2 (germline): SGHRS, YFSETQ. CDR3 nucleotides: TGCGCCAGCAGCGAGAAGGGCGGGGCGCCCGGGGAGCTGTTTTTT. Residues: CASSEKGGAPGELFF.

J is TRBJ2-5 and V is TRBV7-6, with 11 bases aligning to TRBD2. This CDR3 has 16 amino acids. CDR1 SGHVS and CDR2 FNYEAQ come from the germline V gene. Losses at the gene ends were 3 bases for V and 0 bases for J; bases not matched to a gene: 3. The CDR3 protein is CASSLRTSGHQETQYF. The DNA for the CDR3 is TGTGCCAGCAGCTTGAGGACTAGCGGGCACCAAGAGACCCAGTACTTC.

The chain employs TRBV4-1 and TRBJ2-3, with TRBD2 matching over 8 bases. The germline gives CDR1 MGHRA, CDR2 YSYEKL. With 0 bases clipped from V and 6 bases from J, the junction kept 5 bases outside the gene matches. This CDR3 has 15 residues. CDR3 bases: TGCGCCAGCAGCCAAGATCGCCGCGGGAGGGATACGCAGTATTTT. It is translated as CASSQDRRGRDTQYF.

This clone appeared a few times. This chain joins TRBV4-1 and TRBJ2-7, with no clear D. Germline V gives CDR1 MGHRA, CDR2 YSYEKL. This CDR3 is 15 amino acids long. V was cut by 1 base and J by 2 bases, with 12 bases left in between. CDR3 DNA: TGCGCCAGCAGCCAAGGGCCGGGTCCTCCCTACGAGCAGTACTTC. Amino acids: CASSQGPGPPYEQYF.

V usage is TRBV5-1 and J usage is TRBJ1-4, with 8 positions matching TRBD1. The CDR3 has 16 residues. The ends lost 3 bases at V and 4 bases at J; junction bases unmatched: 8. Germline V CDR1 and CDR2: SGHRS, YFSETQ. The CDR3, as DNA: TGCGCCAGCAGCTCTAGGACAGGGCTCAGTAATGAAAAACTGTTTTTT. Protein sequence: CASSSRTGLSNEKLFF.

The chain has TRBV10-3 and TRBJ2-5; the D gene is possibly TRBD1 (6 bases). The V end lost 10 bases, the J end lost 2 bases, and 11 bases lay between the germline ends. Germline V CDR1 and CDR2: ENHRY, SYGVKD. The CDR3 has 12 amino acids. As DNA, the CDR3 is TGTGCCACCTTGGACAGTCAAGAGACCCAGTACTTC. As protein: CATLDSQETQYF.

The chain is built from TRBV16 and TRBJ2-7; the D gene is possibly TRBD2 (6 bases). Germline-derived CDR1 and CDR2 are KGHSY and FQNENV. Trimming left V 0 bases short and J 4 bases short, with 13 bases between. This CDR3 has 15 amino acids. The CDR3 loop reads CASSQSRGRNYEQYF. CDR3 sequence (DNA): TGTGCCAGCAGCCAATCACGGGGGAGAAATTACGAGCAGTACTTC.

The chain recombines TRBV9 with TRBJ2-1; 9 bases are shared with TRBD1. Germline V gives CDR1 SGDLS, CDR2 YYNGEE. J was trimmed by 2 bases and V by 4 bases; bases with no gene match: 10. The length of the CDR3 is 17 residues. CDR3 in DNA: TGTGCCAGCAGCTCCAGTCAGGGGGACAGGGCCTACAATGAGCAGTTCTTC. Protein sequence: CASSSSQGDRAYNEQFF.

There are a few counts of this clone. The gene calls are TRBV7-8 and TRBJ2-1; 11 bases align to TRBD2. Germline V gene data show CDR1 as SGHVS and CDR2 as FQNEAQ. The V segment lost 5 bases and the J segment 13 bases; nucleotides outside the gene matches: 10. The CDR3 is 14 residues long. The CDR3 sequence is CASSPRRLAGTQFF. The CDR3 nucleotides read TGTGCCAGCAGCCCCCGTCGACTAGCGGGAACCCAGTTCTTC.

This chain connects TRBV6-5 to TRBJ2-7; the match to TRBD2 covers 7 bases. J was trimmed by 2 bases and V by 0 bases; bases with no gene match: 4. Germline assignment: CDR1 MNHEY and CDR2 SVGAGI. The CDR3 has 15 amino acids. The CDR3 sequence: CASSYSGGETYEQYF. CDR3 DNA: TGTGCCAGCAGTTACTCGGGGGGGGAAACCTACGAGCAGTACTTC.

This chain links TRBV27 with TRBJ1-2; D may be TRBD1 (6 bases). CDR1 is MNHEY, CDR2 SMNVEV, per germline (reference sequence). The CDR3 extends over 16 amino acids. The V gene lost 2 bases and the J gene lost 4 bases, with 17 bases spanning the gap. The CDR3 nucleotides are TGTGCCAGCAGTTTAAACAGGGCGGGCTGGGGCTATGGCTACACCTTC. Translating gives CASSLNRAGWGYGYTF.

The rearrangement joins TRBV7-7 to TRBJ2-2, with 9 bases matching TRBD2. CDR3 length: 14 amino acids. J was trimmed by 6 bases and V by 3 bases; bases with no gene match: 2. The germline gives CDR1 SSHAT, CDR2 FNYEAQ (reference sequence). The CDR3 loop is CASSFKREAGELFF. CDR3 coding DNA: TGTGCCAGCAGCTTCAAGCGGGAGGCCGGGGAGCTGTTTTTT.

This chain uses TRBV9 with TRBJ1-2; possibly TRBD1 for D (6 bases). V was clipped by 4 bases and J by 8 bases, with 21 bases between them. The V gene's germline CDR1 is SGDLS and CDR2 YYNGEE. The CDR3 length is 15 residues. The CDR3 region has the DNA TGTGCCAGCAGCCCCCAGCTGGTAGGGGGTTACGGCTACACCTTC. Protein: CASSPQLVGGYGYTF.

The V call is TRBV28, the J call TRBJ2-1; TRBD1 agrees at 7 bases. CDR3 length: 14 amino acids. The trim removed 6 bases at V and 10 bases at J, leaving 12 bases unmatched. Germline assignment: CDR1 MDHEN and CDR2 SYDVKM. As DNA, the CDR3 is TGTGCCAGCAGACCTCCACAGGGGAGCAAGGAGCAGTTCTTC. It is translated as CASRPPQGSKEQFF.

The rearrangement links TRBV25-1 to TRBJ1-5; TRBD1 matches 7 bases. The CDR3 runs 14 residues. V shed 8 bases, J shed 6 bases, and the junction held 10 bases outside the gene matches. From germline, CDR1 is MGHDK and CDR2 SYGVNS. Here the CDR3 reads CASAGQDPRQPQHF. CDR3 in DNA: TGTGCCAGCGCCGGACAGGATCCCCGTCAGCCCCAGCATTTT. Variable domain in full (rest from reference TRBV25-1 and TRBJ1-5): EADIYQTPRYLVIGTGKKITLECSQTMGHDKMYWYQQDPGMELHLIHYSYGVNSTEKGDLSSESTVSRIRTEHFPLTLESARPSHTSQYLCASAGQDPRQPQHFGDGTRLSIL.